This paragraph reports one TCR beta chain. Its antigen is as yet unknown. The data derive from a study of T cell responses to AZD1222 COVID-19 vaccine. As for the study in general: Some second doses came at about 4 weeks and others at about 12 weeks; these were pooled.

Sequencing was performed with immunoSEQ multiplex PCR; in TCRdb, only in-frame clones are kept and a portion is missing. The data hold around 150,000 clones, with approximately 90% observed a single time. General study findings and limits: Elevations in Spike-specific TCR breadth and depth followed administration of two AZD1222 doses. Nearly half of the spike-specific TCRs reportedly recognize variant regions that carry no mutations.

Sequenced here: peripheral blood, sampled on day 0 of AZD1222 vaccination. The sequence came from an adult in good health.

The DNA for the CDR3 is TGCAGCGTTGCCGGGCTTAACACTGAAGCTTTCTTT. Translation gives CSVAGLNTEAFF. This chain links TRBV29-1 with TRBJ1-1; no firm D call. Trimming took 4 bases from V and 2 from J, leaving 8 bases between them. Germline V gene data show CDR1 as SQVTM and CDR2 as ANQGSEA. This CDR3 has 12 residues.